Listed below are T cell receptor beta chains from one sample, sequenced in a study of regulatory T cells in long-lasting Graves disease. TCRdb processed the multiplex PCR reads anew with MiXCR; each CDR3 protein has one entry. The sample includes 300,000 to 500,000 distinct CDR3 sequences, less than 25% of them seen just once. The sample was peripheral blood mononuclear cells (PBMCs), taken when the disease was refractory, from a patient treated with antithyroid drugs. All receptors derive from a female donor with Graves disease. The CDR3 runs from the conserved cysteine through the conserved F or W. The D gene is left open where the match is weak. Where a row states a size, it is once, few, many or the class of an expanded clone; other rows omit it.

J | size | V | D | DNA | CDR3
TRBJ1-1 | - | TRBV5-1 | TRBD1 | TGCGCCAGCAGCTTGACAGGGGCTCCCTTCTCCATGAACACTGAAGCTTTCTTT | CASSLTGAPFSMNTEAFF
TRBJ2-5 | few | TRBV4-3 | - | TGCGCCAGCAGCCAAGAGAGGACAGTCGAGACCCAGTACTTC | CASSQERTVETQYF
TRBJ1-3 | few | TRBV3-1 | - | TGTGCCAGCAGCCCGACTCCGGGCTTCTCTGGAAACACCATATATTTT | CASSPTPGFSGNTIYF
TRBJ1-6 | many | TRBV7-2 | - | TGTGCCAGCAGCCCCGTGGGGGGTTCACCCCTCCACTTT | CASSPVGGSPLHF
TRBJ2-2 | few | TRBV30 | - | TGTGCCTGGAGTGGCTTCGAGAACACCGGGGAGCTGTTTTTT | CAWSGFENTGELFF
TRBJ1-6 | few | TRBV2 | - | TGTGCCAGCAGTCCAGACGGATTCTATAATTCACCCCTCCACTTT | CASSPDGFYNSPLHF
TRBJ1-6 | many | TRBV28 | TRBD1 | TGTGCCAGCAGACTTTTGACAGGGCAAGGGTCACCCCTCCACTTT | CASRLLTGQGSPLHF
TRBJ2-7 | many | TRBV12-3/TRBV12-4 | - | TGTGCCAGTCCGAACCCCCTCCGGGAGAAGGGCGAGCAGTACTTC | CASPNPLREKGEQYF
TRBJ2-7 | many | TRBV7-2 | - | TGTGCCAGCAGCCCAGGTGGGCTCAGCTCCTACGAGCAGTACTTC | CASSPGGLSSYEQYF
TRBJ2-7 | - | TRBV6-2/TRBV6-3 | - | TGTGCCAGCAGTACGGGGGTTCAGGCACTCTCCTACGAGCAGTACTTC | CASSTGVQALSYEQYF
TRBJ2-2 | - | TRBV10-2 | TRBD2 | TGCGCCAGCCCAACTAGCGGGAGGATTTTGTCCGGGGAGCTGTTTTTT | CASPTSGRILSGELFF
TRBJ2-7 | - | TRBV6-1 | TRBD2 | TGTGCCAGCAGTCCCAGCGGGATCTTCAACGAGCAGTACTTC | CASSPSGIFNEQYF
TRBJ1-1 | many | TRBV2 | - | TGTGCCAGCAGTGACAGGGCTAACACTGAAGCTTTCTTT | CASSDRANTEAFF
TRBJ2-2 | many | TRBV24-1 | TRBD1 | TGTGCCACCAGTGAGTGGGGGACAGGGACCGGGGAGCTGTTTTTT | CATSEWGTGTGELFF
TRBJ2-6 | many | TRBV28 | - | TGTGCCAGCAGTTTCTTAAGGGCCACCTACTCTGGGGCCAACGTCCTGACTTTC | CASSFLRATYSGANVLTF
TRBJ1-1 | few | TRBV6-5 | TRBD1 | TGTGCCAGCAGTTACTCGTGGACAGGGGGCACTGAAGCTTTCTTT | CASSYSWTGGTEAFF
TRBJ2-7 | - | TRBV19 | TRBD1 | TGTGCCAGTAGTAATGGACAGGATACGACCTACGAGCAGTACTTC | CASSNGQDTTYEQYF
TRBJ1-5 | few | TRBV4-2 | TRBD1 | TGTGCCAGCAGCCAAGATTGGGGGGACAGTGTGAATCAGCCCCAGCATTTT | CASSQDWGDSVNQPQHF
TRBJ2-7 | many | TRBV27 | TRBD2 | TGTGCCAGCAGTTCGCTAGCGGGGAACTACGAGCAGTACTTC | CASSSLAGNYEQYF
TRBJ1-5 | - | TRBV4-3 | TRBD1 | TGCGCCAGCAGCCTGACAGGGGGCAGTCAGCCCCAGCATTTT | CASSLTGGSQPQHF
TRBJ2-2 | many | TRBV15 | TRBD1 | TGTGCCACCAGTCCGAGGGGACAGCAACTCACCGGGGAGCTGTTTTTT | CATSPRGQQLTGELFF
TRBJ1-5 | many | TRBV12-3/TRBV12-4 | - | TGTGCCAGCAGTTTAGGAGGAGGGGTAGTAGGAAATCAGCCCCAGCATTTT | CASSLGGGVVGNQPQHF
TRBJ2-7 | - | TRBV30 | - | TGTGCCTGGAATAGCGGTACGATCTCCTACGAGCAGTACTTC | CAWNSGTISYEQYF
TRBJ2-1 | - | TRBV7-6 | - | TGTGCCAGCAGCCGGGGGGCTGAGCAGTTCTTC | CASSRGAEQFF
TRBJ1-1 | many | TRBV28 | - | TGTGCCAGCAGTTCCCTCCCACGGCCTGAAGCTTTCTTT | CASSSLPRPEAFF
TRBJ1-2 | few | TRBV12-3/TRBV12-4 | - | TGTGCCAGCACTCTCTCTGGGCTGGGTGGCTACACCTTC | CASTLSGLGGYTF
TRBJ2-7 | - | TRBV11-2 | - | TGTGCCAGCAGATCCGGAGGGGTCTCCCACGAGCAGTACTTC | CASRSGGVSHEQYF
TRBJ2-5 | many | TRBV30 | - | TGTGCCTGGAGTGTAATCGAGACCCAGTACTTC | CAWSVIETQYF
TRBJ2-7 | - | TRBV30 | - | TGTGCCTGCCAACAGGGTAGCAGTTACGAGCAGTACTTC | CACQQGSSYEQYF
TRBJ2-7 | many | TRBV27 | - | TGTGCCAGCAGTTTAACTCCTCCCCCCTACGAGCAGTACTTC | CASSLTPPPYEQYF
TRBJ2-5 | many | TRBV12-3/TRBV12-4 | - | TGTGCCAGCAGCCGGGACGTCGGCCCGGGGGAGACCCAGTACTTC | CASSRDVGPGETQYF
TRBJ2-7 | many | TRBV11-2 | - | TGTGCCAGCAGCTTTACAACCTACGAGCAGTACTTC | CASSFTTYEQYF